The rows below give T cell receptor beta chains drawn from one sample of a study of T-cell memory formation after mild COVID-19. One entry per CDR3 protein results from TCRdb running MiXCR on the 5' RACE reads. The sample lists 250,000 to 400,000 distinct CDR3 sequences; roughly an eighth were seen once. Source material: PBMCs or a T cell subset sorted from them (not recorded which). The receptors here all came from a man between 18 and 29 years old who had mild COVID-19 (a few samples of this study predate the infection). Cell type and time point are not known. Each CDR3 is given without its conserved first and last residue.

v_gene: TRBV20-1
j_gene: TRBJ1-5
CDR3aa: SARNPLGNQPQH

v_gene: TRBV5-1
j_gene: TRBJ2-7
CDR3aa: ASSLAGTTREQY

v_gene: TRBV10-3
j_gene: TRBJ1-5
CDR3aa: AISTTESNQPQH

v_gene: TRBV11-2
j_gene: TRBJ2-1
CDR3aa: ASSTTSKWGYNEQF

v_gene: TRBV11-2
j_gene: TRBJ2-1
CDR3aa: ASSFAGAANEQF

v_gene: TRBV7-2
j_gene: TRBJ2-1
CDR3aa: ASSPRGLAGDEQF

v_gene: TRBV7-9
j_gene: TRBJ2-3
CDR3aa: ASSVGFRPDTQY

v_gene: TRBV7-8
j_gene: TRBJ1-2
CDR3aa: ASSRTLRTGGDYGYT

v_gene: TRBV6-5
j_gene: TRBJ2-3
CDR3aa: ASIPRGADTQY

v_gene: TRBV4-1
j_gene: TRBJ1-2
CDR3aa: ASSQEEAGLYGYT

v_gene: TRBV7-3
j_gene: TRBJ1-1
CDR3aa: ASSPRGFTEAF

v_gene: TRBV6-5
j_gene: TRBJ2-5
CDR3aa: ASSLAGVRETQY

v_gene: TRBV6-6
j_gene: TRBJ1-6
CDR3aa: ASREHRDGPYNSPLH

v_gene: TRBV20-1
j_gene: TRBJ2-5
CDR3aa: SAPWGETQY

v_gene: TRBV7-2
j_gene: TRBJ1-2
CDR3aa: ASSASQGVGYGYT

v_gene: TRBV29-1
j_gene: TRBJ1-2
CDR3aa: SVVGQGARGYT

v_gene: TRBV9
j_gene: TRBJ1-5
CDR3aa: ASSETGDSNQPQH

v_gene: TRBV7-9
j_gene: TRBJ1-5
CDR3aa: ASSLGQGWQPQH

v_gene: TRBV20-1
j_gene: TRBJ2-1
CDR3aa: SARASLGSVAGLNEQF

v_gene: TRBV7-9
j_gene: TRBJ2-7
CDR3aa: ASSLVNTGGSEQY

v_gene: TRBV20-1
j_gene: TRBJ1-5
CDR3aa: SAVSNQPQH

v_gene: TRBV5-1
j_gene: TRBJ2-5
CDR3aa: ASSPNRETQY

v_gene: TRBV7-9
j_gene: TRBJ1-5
CDR3aa: ASSLAISDNQPQH

v_gene: TRBV7-2
j_gene: TRBJ1-2
CDR3aa: ASTSRRNYGYT

v_gene: TRBV7-9
j_gene: TRBJ1-5
CDR3aa: ASSSDRTGNQPQH

v_gene: TRBV5-4
j_gene: TRBJ2-2
CDR3aa: ASSLTSGGAVTGELF

v_gene: TRBV6-5
j_gene: TRBJ1-1
CDR3aa: ASSYARTASPYV

v_gene: TRBV5-1
j_gene: TRBJ2-2
CDR3aa: ASSRARGAPTGELF

v_gene: TRBV7-2
j_gene: TRBJ1-1
CDR3aa: ASSLRMGGGAF

v_gene: TRBV6-5
j_gene: TRBJ1-6
CDR3aa: ASSWGQGLSYNSPLH

v_gene: TRBV4-2
j_gene: TRBJ2-3
CDR3aa: ASSQVGGGRTDTQY

v_gene: TRBV20-1
j_gene: TRBJ2-7
CDR3aa: SARDAGGPDEQY

v_gene: TRBV20-1
j_gene: TRBJ2-3
CDR3aa: SARALAGGPDTQY

v_gene: TRBV20-1
j_gene: TRBJ2-1
CDR3aa: SAHGPAGSLVEQF

v_gene: TRBV5-1
j_gene: TRBJ2-1
CDR3aa: ASRSSGGAQSYNEQF